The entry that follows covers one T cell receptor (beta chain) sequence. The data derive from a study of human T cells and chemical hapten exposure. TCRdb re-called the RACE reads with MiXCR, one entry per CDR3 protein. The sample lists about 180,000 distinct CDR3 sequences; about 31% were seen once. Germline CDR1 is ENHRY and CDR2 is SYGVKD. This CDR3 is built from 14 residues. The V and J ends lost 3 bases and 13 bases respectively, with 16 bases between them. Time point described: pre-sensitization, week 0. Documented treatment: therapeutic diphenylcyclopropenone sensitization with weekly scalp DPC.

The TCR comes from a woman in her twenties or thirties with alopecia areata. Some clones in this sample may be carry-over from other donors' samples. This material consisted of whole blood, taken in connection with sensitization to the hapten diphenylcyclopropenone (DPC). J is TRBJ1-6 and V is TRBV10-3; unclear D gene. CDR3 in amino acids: CAISDPPVGLPLHF. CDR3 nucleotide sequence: TGTGCCATCAGTGACCCCCCGGTGGGCCTGCCCCTCCACTTT.